Below are 2 T cell receptor beta chains sequenced from a single sample in a study of shared clonotypes between healthy human individuals (dated by TCRdb to between 2020 and 2021). The protocol used for the library was the immunoSEQ multiplex PCR assay. TCRdb retrieved this table from immuneACCESS and kept in-frame rearrangements only. Not all clones are present; in checked studies, unresolved V genes account for under half, and no reason is known for the remainder. The sample table lists under 1,100,000 clones, 70% to 80% of them with a count of one. The biggest ten clones account for approximately 1.5% of the sample. The sequencing input was memory CD4+ T cells sorted from blood. The cell subset or site label of this sample denotes: CD45RA-negative fraction. All receptors derive from a man aged 18 to 30 in good health.

DNA of the CDR3: TGCGCCAGCAGCTTTGAGAGTCAGGGAAACACTGAAGCTTTCTTT. It is translated as CASSFESQGNTEAFF. V is TRBV5-1 and J is TRBJ1-1; D perhaps matches TRBD1 (5 bases). CDR3 size: 15 residues. V was clipped by 2 bases and J by 2 bases, with 13 bases between them. The germline V gene encodes CDR1 SGHRS and CDR2 YFSETQ.

The CDR3 sequence: CAWSGQSYNSPLHF. CDR3 DNA sequence: TGTGCCTGGAGTGGACAGAGCTATAATTCACCCCTCCACTTT. V is TRBV30 and J is TRBJ1-6; D is possibly TRBD1 (5 bases). Germline lookup yields CDR1 GTSNPN and CDR2 SVGIG (reference sequence). Deletions cut 1 base from V and 3 bases from J, with 7 bases between. CDR3 length: 14 residues.